These T cell receptor beta chains were read from a single sample in a study of CD8+ T cells in alopecia areata. Generated by immunoSEQ multiplex PCR, the TCRdb table keeps only in-frame clones and is missing some. The sample has about 280,000 clones, about three fifths seen once. This specimen was CD4+ T cells sorted from blood, taken at week 24, from a patient treated with tofacitinib. These receptors were collected from a human donor with alopecia areata. The CDR3 runs from the conserved cysteine through the conserved F or W. The order of the fields is V gene, clone size, J gene, D gene, CDR3 DNA, CDR3 protein. A D gene is named only where the DNA matches it firmly. Part of the rows lack a size; the others show once, few, many or a class for expanded clones.

>TRBV15|NA|TRBJ1-4|NA
TGTGCCACCAGCAGAGTAAGCGGAAAACTGTTTTTT
CATSRVSGKLFF
>TRBV25-1|few|TRBJ1-1|NA
TGTGCCAGCACCCGGGGGGGGACTGAAGCTTTCTTT
CASTRGGTEAFF
>TRBV30|few|TRBJ2-5|NA
TGTGCCTGGAGCGAAAAAGAGACCCAGTACTTC
CAWSEKETQYF
>TRBV29-1|NA|TRBJ2-1|TRBD2
TGCAGCGTTGGGGTAGCGGGGGGGCCGAGGTACAATGAGCAGTTCTTC
CSVGVAGGPRYNEQFF
>TRBV4-3|NA|TRBJ2-3|NA
TGCGCCAGCAGCCAAATACTAGCTTCCTCAGATACGCAGTATTTT
CASSQILASSDTQYF
>TRBV5-4|NA|TRBJ2-1|TRBD2
TGTGCCAGCAGCTTGCCGAGCGGGGGTCACAATGAGCAGTTCTTC
CASSLPSGGHNEQFF
>TRBV5-1|NA|TRBJ1-1|NA
TGCGCCAGCAGCCTAAGCCTGAACACTGAAGCTTTCTTT
CASSLSLNTEAFF
>TRBV5-1|NA|TRBJ2-5|NA
TGCGCCAGCAGCTTGGAGAGGGGTGTTGAGACCCAGTACTTC
CASSLERGVETQYF
>TRBV2|few|TRBJ1-1|NA
TGTGCCAGCAGTATGGGGGGGACTGAAGCTTTCTTT
CASSMGGTEAFF
>TRBV5-4|few|TRBJ1-4|TRBD1
TGTGCCAGCAGCCCGGGAGGGACAGATGAAAAACTGTTTTTT
CASSPGGTDEKLFF
>TRBV6-5|NA|TRBJ2-7|TRBD2
TGTGCCAGCAGTTTCCCGTCTAGCGGCTCCTACGAGCAGTACTTC
CASSFPSSGSYEQYF
>TRBV7-2|once|TRBJ1-2|NA
TGTGCCAGCAGCTCCATTTACAGTGGCTACACCTTC
CASSSIYSGYTF
>TRBV2|NA|TRBJ1-2|NA
TGTGCCAGCAGCGTCAGCTATGGCTACACCTTC
CASSVSYGYTF
>TRBV6-5|NA|TRBJ1-6|NA
TGTGCCAGCAGGCGTCCGGGACGGGCCGGTTCACCCCTCCACTTT
CASRRPGRAGSPLHF
>TRBV2|NA|TRBJ1-2|NA
TGTGCCGGTCCAGTGATCTATGGCTACACCTTC
CAGPVIYGYTF
>TRBV29-1|NA|TRBJ2-2|NA
TGCAGCGGTGGCCAAGTATCGGGACTCGGCACCGGGGAGCTGTTTTTT
CSGGQVSGLGTGELFF
>TRBV7-9|few|TRBJ1-2|NA
TGTGCCAGCAGCTTATCCCTCGGGGACTATGGCTACACCTTC
CASSLSLGDYGYTF
>TRBV4-1|NA|TRBJ2-3|NA
TGCGCCAGCAGCCTCGGACTTCCTAGCACAGATACGCAGTATTTT
CASSLGLPSTDTQYF
>TRBV9|NA|TRBJ2-5|NA
TGTGCCAGCAGCGTACGGGCAGATCAAGAGACCCAGTACTTC
CASSVRADQETQYF
>TRBV7-2|few|TRBJ2-1|NA
TGTGCCAGCAGCTTAGTTCCGGGACGCCTGTTCTTC
CASSLVPGRLFF
>TRBV7-2|NA|TRBJ2-7|NA
TGTGCCAGCAGCCCTGGCGGGGCAGGGGCCTACGAGCAGTACTTC
CASSPGGAGAYEQYF
>TRBV29-1|NA|TRBJ2-5|NA
TGCAGCCATGCGAGGGAGCCAAGAGGGACCCAGTACTTC
CSHAREPRGTQYF
>TRBV30|NA|TRBJ2-5|NA
TGTGCCTGGAGTGTCAGGCTTCTACAAGAGACCCAGTACTTC
CAWSVRLLQETQYF
>TRBV4-2|NA|TRBJ2-5|TRBD1
TGTGCCAGCAGCCCGGACAGGGGCCAAGAGACCCAGTACTTC
CASSPDRGQETQYF
>TRBV28|NA|TRBJ1-1|NA
TGTGCCAGCAGTTTAACACATCCTGGTGAAGCTTTCTTT
CASSLTHPGEAFF
>TRBV5-1|few|TRBJ1-6|NA
TGCGCCAGCAGCTTGGAGGCGGATCGATGGGTCCCTTCACCCCTCCACTTT
CASSLEADRWVPSPLHF
>TRBV9|few|TRBJ2-1|NA
TGTGCCAGCAGCCCACCCCCGGACAATGAGCAGTTCTTC
CASSPPPDNEQFF
>TRBV20-1|NA|TRBJ2-5|NA
TGCAGTGCTAGGAGGGGTGAGACCCAGTACTTC
CSARRGETQYF
>TRBV10-3|few|TRBJ2-1|TRBD2
TGTGCCATCACCGACGGGACTAGCGGGACCTCGGGGCAGTTCTTC
CAITDGTSGTSGQFF